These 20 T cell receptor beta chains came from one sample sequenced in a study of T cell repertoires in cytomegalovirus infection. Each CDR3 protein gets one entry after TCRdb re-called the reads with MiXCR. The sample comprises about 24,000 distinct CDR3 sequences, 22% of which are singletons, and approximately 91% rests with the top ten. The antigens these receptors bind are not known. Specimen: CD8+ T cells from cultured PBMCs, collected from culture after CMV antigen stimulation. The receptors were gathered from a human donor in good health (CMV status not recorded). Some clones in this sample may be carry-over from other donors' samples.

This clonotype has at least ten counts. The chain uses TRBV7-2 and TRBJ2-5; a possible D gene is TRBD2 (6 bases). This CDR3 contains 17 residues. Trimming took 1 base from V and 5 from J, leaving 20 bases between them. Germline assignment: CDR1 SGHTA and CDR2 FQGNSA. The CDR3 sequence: CASSLVMWGDSLETQYF. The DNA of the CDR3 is TGTGCCAGCAGCTTAGTGATGTGGGGGGACTCTCTTGAGACCCAGTACTTC.

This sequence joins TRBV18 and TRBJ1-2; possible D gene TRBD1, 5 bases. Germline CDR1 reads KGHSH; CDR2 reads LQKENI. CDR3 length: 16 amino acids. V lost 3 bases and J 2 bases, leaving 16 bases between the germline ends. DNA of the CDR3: TGTGCCAGCTCACCGGATGACGGGACTAGAAACTATGGCTACACCTTC. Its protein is CASSPDDGTRNYGYTF.

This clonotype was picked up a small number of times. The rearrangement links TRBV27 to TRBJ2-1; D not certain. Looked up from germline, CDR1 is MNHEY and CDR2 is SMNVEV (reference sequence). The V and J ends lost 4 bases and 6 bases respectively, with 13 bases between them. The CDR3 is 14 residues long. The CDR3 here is CASSSLDGRNEQFF. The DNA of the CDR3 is TGTGCCAGCAGTTCCCTGGACGGACGCAATGAGCAGTTCTTC.

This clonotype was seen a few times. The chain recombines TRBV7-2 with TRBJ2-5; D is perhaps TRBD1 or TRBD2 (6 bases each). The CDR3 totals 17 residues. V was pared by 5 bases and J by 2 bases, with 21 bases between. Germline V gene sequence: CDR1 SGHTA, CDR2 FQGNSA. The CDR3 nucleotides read TGTGCCAGCAGCCGATACCTTAGGGGGGTAGCTCAAGAGACCCAGTACTTC. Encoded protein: CASSRYLRGVAQETQYF.

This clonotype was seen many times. The CDR3 region has the DNA TGTGCCAGCACCTATTTCCAGGGTAACACTGAAGCTTTCTTT. This translates into CASTYFQGNTEAFF. The gene calls are TRBV12-3 or TRBV12-4 and TRBJ1-1, with TRBD1 as a possible D gene (5 bases). The CDR3 runs to 14 residues. V gave up 7 bases and J gave up 2 bases, with 14 bases separating them.

The CDR3 spells CASSYWSTRGSSGANVLTF. Here the CDR3 DNA reads TGTGCCAGCAGTTACTGGTCCACGAGGGGTAGCTCTGGGGCCAACGTCCTGACTTTC. The chain uses TRBV6-6 and TRBJ2-6, with D perhaps being TRBD1 or TRBD2 (5 bases each). CDR1 is MNHNY and CDR2 is SVGAGI in the germline V gene (reference sequence). The CDR3 extends over 19 amino acids. Deletions cut 1 base from V and 0 bases from J, with 16 bases between.

The CDR3 region is CASSFTYSNQPQHF. In nucleotides, the CDR3 is TGTGCCAGCAGTTTTACTTATAGCAATCAGCCCCAGCATTTT. This chain links TRBV28 with TRBJ1-5; unclear D gene. CDR1 is MDHEN, CDR2 SYDVKM, per germline. V was trimmed by 3 bases and J by 0 bases, leaving 6 bases between them. The CDR3 is 14 residues long.

The CDR3 nucleotides are TGCAGCGTTAGAAGGGACTCAACCACCTACGAGCAGTACTTC. Amino acid sequence: CSVRRDSTTYEQYF. This chain joins TRBV29-1 and TRBJ2-7, with D possibly TRBD2 on 6 matching bases. CDR1 is SQVTM, CDR2 ANQGSEA, per germline. V lost 5 bases to trimming and J lost 2 bases, with 16 bases between them. The CDR3 extends over 14 amino acids.

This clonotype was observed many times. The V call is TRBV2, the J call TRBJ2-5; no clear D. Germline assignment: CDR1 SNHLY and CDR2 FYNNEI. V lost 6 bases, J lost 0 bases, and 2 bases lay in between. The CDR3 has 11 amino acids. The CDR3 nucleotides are TGTGCCAGCAGGGACCAAGAGACCCAGTACTTC. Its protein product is CASRDQETQYF.

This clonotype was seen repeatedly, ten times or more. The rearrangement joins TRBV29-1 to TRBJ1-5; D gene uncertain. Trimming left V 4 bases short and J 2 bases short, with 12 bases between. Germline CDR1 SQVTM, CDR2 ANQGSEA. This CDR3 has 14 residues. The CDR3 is CSVGTGNGNQPQHF. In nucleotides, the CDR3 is TGCAGCGTTGGGACTGGGAATGGCAATCAGCCCCAGCATTTT.

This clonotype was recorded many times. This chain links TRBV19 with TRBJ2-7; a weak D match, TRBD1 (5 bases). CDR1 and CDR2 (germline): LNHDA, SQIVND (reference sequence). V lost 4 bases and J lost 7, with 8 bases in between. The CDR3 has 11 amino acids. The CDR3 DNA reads TGTGCCAGTAGTAATGGGGCGGAGCAGTACTTC. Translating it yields CASSNGAEQYF.

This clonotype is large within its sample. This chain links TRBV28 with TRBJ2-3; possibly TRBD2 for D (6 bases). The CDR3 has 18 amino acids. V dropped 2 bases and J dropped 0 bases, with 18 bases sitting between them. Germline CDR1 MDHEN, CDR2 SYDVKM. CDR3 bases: TGTGCCAGCAGTTTAGAATTGCTGGGGGGTTCTAGCACAGATACGCAGTATTTT. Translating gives CASSLELLGGSSTDTQYF.

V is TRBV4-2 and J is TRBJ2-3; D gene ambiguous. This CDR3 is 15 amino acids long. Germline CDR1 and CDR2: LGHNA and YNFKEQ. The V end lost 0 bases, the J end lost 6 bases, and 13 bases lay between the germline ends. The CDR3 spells CASSQDGDPRDTQYF. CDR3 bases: TGTGCCAGCAGCCAAGATGGGGATCCCCGGGATACGCAGTATTTT.

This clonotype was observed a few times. Written as DNA, the CDR3 is TGTGCCAGCAGCCAAGATGGGGCTAGCCGACGCACAGATACGCAGTATTTT. It specifies CASSQDGASRRTDTQYF. The rearrangement joins TRBV3-1 to TRBJ2-3; D is perhaps TRBD1 or TRBD2 (5 bases each). The CDR3 extends over 17 amino acids. Germline CDR1 and CDR2: LGHDT and YNNKEL (reference sequence). With 0 bases removed from V and 1 base from J, the gap between germline ends came to 14 bases.

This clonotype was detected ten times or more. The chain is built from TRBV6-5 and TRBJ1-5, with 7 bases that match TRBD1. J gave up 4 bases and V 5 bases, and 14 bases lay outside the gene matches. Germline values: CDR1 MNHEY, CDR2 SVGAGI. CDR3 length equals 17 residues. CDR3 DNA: TGTGCCAGCAGTCCTCGGAGGTACCGGGACAGAAATCAGCCCCAGCATTTT. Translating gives CASSPRRYRDRNQPQHF.

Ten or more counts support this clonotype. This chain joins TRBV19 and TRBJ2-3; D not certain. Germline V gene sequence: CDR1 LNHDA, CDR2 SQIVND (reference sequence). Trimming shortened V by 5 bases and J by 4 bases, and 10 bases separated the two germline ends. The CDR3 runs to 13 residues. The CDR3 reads CASSFHRADTQYF. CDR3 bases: TGTGCCAGTAGTTTCCATCGGGCAGATACGCAGTATTTT.

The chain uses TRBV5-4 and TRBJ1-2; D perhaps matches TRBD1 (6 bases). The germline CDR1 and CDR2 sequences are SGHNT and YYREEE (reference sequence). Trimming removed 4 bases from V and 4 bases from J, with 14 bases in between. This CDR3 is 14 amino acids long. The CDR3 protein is CASSQLGGAYGYTF. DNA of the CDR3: TGTGCCAGCAGCCAATTGGGGGGGGCCTATGGCTACACCTTC.

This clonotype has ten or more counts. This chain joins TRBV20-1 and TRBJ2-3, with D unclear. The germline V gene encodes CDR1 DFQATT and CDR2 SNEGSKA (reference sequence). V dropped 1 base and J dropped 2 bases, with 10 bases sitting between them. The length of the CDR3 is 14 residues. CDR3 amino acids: CSARGWGDTDTQYF. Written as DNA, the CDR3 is TGCAGTGCTAGAGGGTGGGGTGACACAGATACGCAGTATTTT.

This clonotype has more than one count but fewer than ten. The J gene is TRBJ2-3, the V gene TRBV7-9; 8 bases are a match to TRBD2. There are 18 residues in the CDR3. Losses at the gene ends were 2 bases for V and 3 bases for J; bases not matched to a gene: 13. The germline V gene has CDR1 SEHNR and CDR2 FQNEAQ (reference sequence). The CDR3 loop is CASSLWSGGTEKTDTQYF. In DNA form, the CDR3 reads TGTGCCAGCAGCTTATGGAGCGGGGGCACAGAGAAGACAGATACGCAGTATTTT.

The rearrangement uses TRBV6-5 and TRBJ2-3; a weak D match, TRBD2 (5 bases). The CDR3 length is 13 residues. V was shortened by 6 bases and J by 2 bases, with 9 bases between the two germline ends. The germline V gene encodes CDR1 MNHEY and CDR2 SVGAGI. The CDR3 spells CASSGGITDTQYF. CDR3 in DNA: TGTGCCAGCAGCGGAGGTATCACAGATACGCAGTATTTT.